This T cell receptor beta chain emerged from a study of CD8+CD57+ T cells in acquired aplastic anemia. Study in general: The mean DNA yield obtained from sorted CD4+ and CD8+ cells came to about 3.2 ug. In CD4+ cells, healthy donors produced an average of about 10 million reads.

This CDR3 is 16 amino acids long. The germline V gene has CDR1 SGHAT and CDR2 FQNNGV. Trimming stripped 8 bases from V and 0 bases from J, with 17 bases between. Profiling that covered TCR beta VDJ and CDR3 relied on genomic DNA as its template. A single record per CDR3 protein comes from TCRdb applying MiXCR to the reads. Among 200,000 to 250,000 distinct CDR3 sequences listed, almost 35% were seen once. Of note for this clonotype: What it binds is not known.

Whole-study results and caveats: CD8+ Simpson's diversity did not differ significantly between patients and controls. Patients had about 31 CD8+ CDR3 sequences in common with controls (the shared set).

The sequence came from a human donor in good health, serving as a control. The sequencing sample was made of sorted CD4+, CD8+, or CD8+CD57+ T cells (not recorded which) from PBMCs. The chain uses TRBV11-2 and TRBJ2-1; tentative D call: TRBD1 (6 bases). The chain's CDR3 is CASGGRGGPSYNEQFF. In DNA form, the CDR3 reads TGTGCCAGCGGGGGCCGGGGCGGTCCCTCCTACAATGAGCAGTTCTTC.